This T cell receptor beta chain appears in the sequencing data of a study of T cell clonotyping in hematopoietic cell transplantation. In germline, CDR1 is SGHTA, CDR2 FQGTGA. J gave up 6 bases and V 5 bases, and 8 bases lay outside the gene matches. This CDR3 has 15 residues. Clones were sequenced by immunoSEQ multiplex PCR, and TCRdb holds only the in-frame ones, with some missing. The sample holds roughly 16,000 clones, nearly 95% seen once. The V call is TRBV7-3, the J call TRBJ2-7, with 12 bases fitting TRBD2. The clonotype originates from a man in his forties in good health. Some clones in this sample may be carry-over from other donors' samples. The sequencing input was peripheral blood mononuclear cells. The CDR3 region has the DNA TGTGCCAGCAGCCCCCGACTAGCGGGAGTAGGCGAGCAGTACTTC. This codes for CASSPRLAGVGEQYF.